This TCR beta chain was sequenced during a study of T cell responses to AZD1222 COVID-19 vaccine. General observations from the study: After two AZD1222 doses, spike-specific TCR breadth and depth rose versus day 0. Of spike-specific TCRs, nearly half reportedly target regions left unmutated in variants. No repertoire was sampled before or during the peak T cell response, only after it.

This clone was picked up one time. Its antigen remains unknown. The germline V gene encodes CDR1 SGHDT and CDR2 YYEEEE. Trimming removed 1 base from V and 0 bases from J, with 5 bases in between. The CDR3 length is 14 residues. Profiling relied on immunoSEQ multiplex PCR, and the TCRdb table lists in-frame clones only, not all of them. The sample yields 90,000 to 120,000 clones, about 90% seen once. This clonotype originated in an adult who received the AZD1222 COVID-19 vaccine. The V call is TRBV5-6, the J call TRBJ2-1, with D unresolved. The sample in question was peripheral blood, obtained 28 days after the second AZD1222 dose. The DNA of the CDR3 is TGTGCCAGCAGCTTGCCTAGCTCCTACAATGAGCAGTTCTTC. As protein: CASSLPSSYNEQFF. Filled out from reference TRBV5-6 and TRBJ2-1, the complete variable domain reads DAGVTQSPTHLIKTRGQQVTLRCSPKSGHDTVSWYQQALGQGPQFIFQYYEEEERQRGNFPDRFSGHQFPNYSSELNVNALLLGDSALYLCASSLPSSYNEQFFGPGTRLTVL.